This TCR beta chain emerged from a study of OX40 agonist ivuxolimab in advanced cancers. Study context: A partial response was reached by three patients: one with hepatocellular carcinoma and two with cutaneous melanoma. Study observations and caveats: The mean number of expanded clones was higher in CD8+ T cells than in CD4+. At 0.1 to 3.0 mg/kg, CD4+ and CD8+ blood T cells expanded clonally by week 6.

CDR1 is MNHEY, CDR2 SVGAGI, per germline. V shed 2 bases and J shed 4 bases, with 9 bases lying between them. The CDR3 length is 15 residues. The data were produced by immunoSEQ multiplex PCR, yet TCRdb's version contains in-frame clones alone and is incomplete. Among about 19,000 clones listed, about four fifths were seen once. Of note for this clone: Its target is unknown.

The receptor comes from an adult with an advanced solid tumor such as melanoma, head and neck, liver or kidney cancer. The sequenced sample was CD4+ or CD8+ T cells sorted from blood, obtained in a trial of the OX40 agonist ivuxolimab. V is TRBV6-5 and J is TRBJ2-6; no reliable D call. CDR3: CASSYEETGANVLTF. DNA for the CDR3: TGTGCCAGCAGTTACGAGGAGACGGGGGCCAACGTCCTGACTTTC.